Detailed here is one T cell receptor beta chain. What it binds is unknown. The germline V gene encodes CDR1 SNHLY and CDR2 FYNNEI. The CDR3 covers 12 residues. V lost 8 bases, J lost 9 bases, and 14 bases lay in between. Resection was for synchronous oligometastatic disease or a late solitary brain metastasis recurrence. No patient had a history of multiple malignancies, as such patients were excluded. Clones were sequenced by immunoSEQ multiplex PCR, and TCRdb holds only the in-frame ones, with some missing. The table shows thousands of clones, with 70% to 90% occurring only once. The data belong to a study of T cells in lung cancer brain metastases. Study results and caveats: Effects of preoperative corticosteroids on T cell infiltration in brain metastases could not be controlled. Brain metastases had fewer unique productive clones than primaries (median about 1,500 versus 4,500).

This chain uses TRBV2 with TRBJ2-1, with a tentative D call TRBD2 (6 bases). Material for sequencing was tumor tissue from the primary lung tumor. The TCR was taken from a woman between 50 and 59 years old with non-small cell lung cancer. As DNA, the CDR3 is TGTGCCAGCGGGGGAGGTTACGGTGAGCAGTTCTTC. Protein sequence: CASGGGYGEQFF.